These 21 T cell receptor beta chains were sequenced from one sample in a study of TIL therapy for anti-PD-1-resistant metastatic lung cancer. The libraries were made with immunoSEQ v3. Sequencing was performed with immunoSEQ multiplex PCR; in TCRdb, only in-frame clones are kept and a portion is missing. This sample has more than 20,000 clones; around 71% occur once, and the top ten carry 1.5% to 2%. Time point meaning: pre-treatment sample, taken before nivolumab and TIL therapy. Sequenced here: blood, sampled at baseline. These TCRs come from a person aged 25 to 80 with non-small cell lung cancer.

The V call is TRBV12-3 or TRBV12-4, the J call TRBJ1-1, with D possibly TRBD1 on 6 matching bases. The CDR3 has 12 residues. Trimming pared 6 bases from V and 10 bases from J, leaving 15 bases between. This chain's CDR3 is CASRFGQFGAFF. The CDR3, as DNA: TGTGCCAGCAGGTTCGGACAGTTCGGAGCTTTCTTT.

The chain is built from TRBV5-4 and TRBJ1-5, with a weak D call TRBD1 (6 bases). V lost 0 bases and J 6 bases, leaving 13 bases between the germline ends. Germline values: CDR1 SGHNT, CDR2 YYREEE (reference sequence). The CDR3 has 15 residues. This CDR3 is CASSLDGGLGQPQHF. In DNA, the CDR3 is TGTGCCAGCAGCTTGGACGGGGGCCTAGGTCAGCCCCAGCATTTT. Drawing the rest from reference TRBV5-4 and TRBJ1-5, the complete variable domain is ETGVTQSPTHLIKTRGQQVTLRCSSQSGHNTVSWYQQALGQGPQFIFQYYREEENGRGNFPPRFSGLQFPNYSSELNVNALELDDSALYLCASSLDGGLGQPQHFGDGTRLSIL.

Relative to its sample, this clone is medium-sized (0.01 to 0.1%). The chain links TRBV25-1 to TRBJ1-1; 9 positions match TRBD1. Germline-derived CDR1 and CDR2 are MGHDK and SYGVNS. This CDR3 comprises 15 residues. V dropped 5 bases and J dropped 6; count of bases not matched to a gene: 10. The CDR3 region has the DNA TGTGCCAGCAGTCCCCTTGGGACAGGGAGCGCTGAAGCTTTCTTT. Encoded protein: CASSPLGTGSAEAFF. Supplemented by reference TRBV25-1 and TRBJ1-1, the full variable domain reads EADIYQTPRYLVIGTGKKITLECSQTMGHDKMYWYQQDPGMELHLIHYSYGVNSTEKGDLSSESTVSRIRTEHFPLTLESARPSHTSQYLCASSPLGTGSAEAFFGQGTRLTVV.

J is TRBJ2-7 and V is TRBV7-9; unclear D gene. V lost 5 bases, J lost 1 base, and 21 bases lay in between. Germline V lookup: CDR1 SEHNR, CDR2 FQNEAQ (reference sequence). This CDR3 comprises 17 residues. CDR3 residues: CASSPTRTVDSSYEQYF. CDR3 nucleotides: TGTGCCAGCAGCCCTACACGAACGGTAGACTCTTCCTACGAGCAGTACTTC.

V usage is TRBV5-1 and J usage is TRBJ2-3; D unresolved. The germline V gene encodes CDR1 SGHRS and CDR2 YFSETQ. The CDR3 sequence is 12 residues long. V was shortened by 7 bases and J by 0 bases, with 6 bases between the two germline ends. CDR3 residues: CASQDSTDTQYF. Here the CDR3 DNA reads TGCGCCAGCCAGGACAGCACAGATACGCAGTATTTT. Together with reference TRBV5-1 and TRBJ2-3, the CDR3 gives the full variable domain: KAGVTQTPRYLIKTRGQQVTLSCSPISGHRSVSWYQQTPGQGLQFLFEYFSETQRNKGNFPGRFSGRQFSNSRSEMNVSTLELGDSALYLCASQDSTDTQYFGPGTRLTVL.

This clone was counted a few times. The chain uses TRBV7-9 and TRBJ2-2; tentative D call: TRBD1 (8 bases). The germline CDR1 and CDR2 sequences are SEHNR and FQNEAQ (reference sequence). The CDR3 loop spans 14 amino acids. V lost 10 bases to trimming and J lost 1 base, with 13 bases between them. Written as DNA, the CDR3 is TGTGCCACCGGGGGGACAGGGAACACCGGGGAGCTGTTTTTT. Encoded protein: CATGGTGNTGELFF.

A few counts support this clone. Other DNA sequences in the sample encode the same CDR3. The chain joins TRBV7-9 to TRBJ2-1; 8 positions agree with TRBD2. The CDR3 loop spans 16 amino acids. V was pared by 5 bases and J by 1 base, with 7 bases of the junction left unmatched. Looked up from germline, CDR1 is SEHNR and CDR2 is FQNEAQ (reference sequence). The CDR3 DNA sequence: TGTGCCAGCAGCCTATGGTTAGCGGGGTCCTACAATGAGCAGTTCTTC. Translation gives CASSLWLAGSYNEQFF.

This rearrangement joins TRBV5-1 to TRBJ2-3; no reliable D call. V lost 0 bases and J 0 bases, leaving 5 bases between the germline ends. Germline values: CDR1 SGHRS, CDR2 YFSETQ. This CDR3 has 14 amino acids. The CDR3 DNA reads TGCGCCAGCAGCTTGGTAGGGAGCACAGATACGCAGTATTTT. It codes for CASSLVGSTDTQYF.

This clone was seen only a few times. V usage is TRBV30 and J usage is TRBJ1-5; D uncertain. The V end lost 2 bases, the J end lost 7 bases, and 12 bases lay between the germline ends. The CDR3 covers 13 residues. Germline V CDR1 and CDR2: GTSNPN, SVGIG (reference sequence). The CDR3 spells CAWSSRDGQPQHF. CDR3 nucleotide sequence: TGTGCCTGGAGTTCTAGGGATGGACAGCCCCAGCATTTT.

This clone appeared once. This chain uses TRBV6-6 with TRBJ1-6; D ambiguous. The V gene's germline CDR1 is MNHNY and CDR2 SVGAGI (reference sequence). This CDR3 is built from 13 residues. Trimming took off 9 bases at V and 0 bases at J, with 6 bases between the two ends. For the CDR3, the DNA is TGTGCCAGTAGTGGCTCCTATAATTCACCCCTCCACTTT. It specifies CASSGSYNSPLHF.

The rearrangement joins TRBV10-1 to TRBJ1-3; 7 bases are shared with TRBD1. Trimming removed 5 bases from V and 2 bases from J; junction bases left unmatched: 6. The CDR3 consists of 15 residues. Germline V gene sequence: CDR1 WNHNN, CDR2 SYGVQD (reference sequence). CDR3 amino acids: CASSRQGATGNTIYF. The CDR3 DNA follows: TGCGCCAGCAGTCGACAGGGAGCAACTGGAAACACCATATATTTT.

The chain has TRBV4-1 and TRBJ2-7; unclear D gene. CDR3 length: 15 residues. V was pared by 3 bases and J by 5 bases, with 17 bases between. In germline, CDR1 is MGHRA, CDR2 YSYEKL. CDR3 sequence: CASSQEPFLSHEQYF. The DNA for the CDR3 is TGCGCCAGCAGCCAGGAACCATTTTTGTCCCACGAGCAGTACTTC.

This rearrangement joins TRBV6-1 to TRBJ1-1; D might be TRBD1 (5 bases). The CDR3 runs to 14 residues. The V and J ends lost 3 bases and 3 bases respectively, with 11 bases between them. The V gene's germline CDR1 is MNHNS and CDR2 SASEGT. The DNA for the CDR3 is TGTGCCAGCAGTGAGACAGTCACTTACACTGAAGCTTTCTTT. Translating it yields CASSETVTYTEAFF.

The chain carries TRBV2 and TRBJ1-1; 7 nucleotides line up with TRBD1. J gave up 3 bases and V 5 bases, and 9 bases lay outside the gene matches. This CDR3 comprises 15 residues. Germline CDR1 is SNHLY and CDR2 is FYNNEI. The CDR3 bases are TGTGCCAGCAGTACCCGACAGGGCGGTCACACTGAAGCTTTCTTT. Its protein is CASSTRQGGHTEAFF.

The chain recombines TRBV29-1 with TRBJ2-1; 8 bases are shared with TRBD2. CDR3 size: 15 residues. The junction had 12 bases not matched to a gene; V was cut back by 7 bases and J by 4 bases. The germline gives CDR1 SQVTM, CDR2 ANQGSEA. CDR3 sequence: CSGAEPGLEYNEQFF. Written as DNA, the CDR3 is TGCAGCGGAGCAGAGCCGGGACTAGAGTACAATGAGCAGTTCTTC.

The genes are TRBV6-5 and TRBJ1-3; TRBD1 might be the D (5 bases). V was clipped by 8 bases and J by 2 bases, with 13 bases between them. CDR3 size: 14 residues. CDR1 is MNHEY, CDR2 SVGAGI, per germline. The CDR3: CASSPGAAGNTIYF. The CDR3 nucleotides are TGTGCCAGCTCACCCGGGGCAGCTGGAAACACCATATATTTT.

The CDR3 reads CASGLQGSTDTQYF. The DNA for the CDR3 is TGTGCTAGTGGTTTGCAGGGGTCCACAGATACGCAGTATTTT. The rearrangement links TRBV12-5 to TRBJ2-3, with TRBD1 as a possible D gene (6 bases). This CDR3 comprises 14 residues. Deletions cut 2 bases from V and 2 bases from J, with 8 bases between. Germline V gene data show CDR1 as LGHNT and CDR2 as FRNRAP.

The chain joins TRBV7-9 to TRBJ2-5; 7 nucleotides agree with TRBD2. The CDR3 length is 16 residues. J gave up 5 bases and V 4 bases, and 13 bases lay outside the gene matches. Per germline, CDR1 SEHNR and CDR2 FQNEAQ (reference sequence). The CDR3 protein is CASSSPGGSPLETQYF. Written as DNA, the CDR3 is TGTGCCAGCAGCTCGCCCGGGGGGAGTCCTTTGGAGACCCAGTACTTC.

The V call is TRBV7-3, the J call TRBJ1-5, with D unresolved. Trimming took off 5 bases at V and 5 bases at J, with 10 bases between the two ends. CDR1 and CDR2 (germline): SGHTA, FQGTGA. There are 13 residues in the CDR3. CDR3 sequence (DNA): TGTGCCAGCAGCCCGCAGCCGGATCAGCCCCAGCATTTT. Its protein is CASSPQPDQPQHF.

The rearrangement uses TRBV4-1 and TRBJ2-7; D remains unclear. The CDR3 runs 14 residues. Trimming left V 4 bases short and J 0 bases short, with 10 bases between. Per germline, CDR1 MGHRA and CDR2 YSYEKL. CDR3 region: CASSPQRSSYEQYF. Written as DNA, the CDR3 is TGCGCCAGCAGCCCTCAGAGGAGCTCCTACGAGCAGTACTTC.

The CDR3 loop is CASSLNTPYGYTF. The DNA of the CDR3 is TGTGCCAGCAGCTTGAACACTCCTTATGGCTACACCTTC. The V gene is TRBV5-4, the J gene TRBJ1-2; D is ambiguous. V was clipped by 1 base and J by 5 bases, with 9 bases between them. Germline lookup yields CDR1 SGHNT and CDR2 YYREEE (reference sequence). The CDR3 has 13 residues.